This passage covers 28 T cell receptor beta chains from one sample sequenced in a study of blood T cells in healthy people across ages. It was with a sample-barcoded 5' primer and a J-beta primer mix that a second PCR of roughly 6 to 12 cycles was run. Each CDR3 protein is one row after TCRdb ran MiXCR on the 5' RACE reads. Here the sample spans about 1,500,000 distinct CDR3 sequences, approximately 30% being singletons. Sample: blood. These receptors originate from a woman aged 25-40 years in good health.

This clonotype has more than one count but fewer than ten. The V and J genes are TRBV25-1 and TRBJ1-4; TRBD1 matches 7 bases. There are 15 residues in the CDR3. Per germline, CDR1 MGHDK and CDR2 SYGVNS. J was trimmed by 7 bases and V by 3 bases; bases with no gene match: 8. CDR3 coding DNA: TGTGCCAGCAGTGACACAGGGGAGGAAAGTGAAAAACTGTTTTTT. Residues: CASSDTGEESEKLFF.

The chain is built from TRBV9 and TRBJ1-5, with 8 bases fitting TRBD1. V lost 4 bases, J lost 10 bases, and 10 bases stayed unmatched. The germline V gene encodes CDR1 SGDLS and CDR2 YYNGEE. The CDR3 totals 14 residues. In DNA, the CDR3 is TGTGCCAGCAGCAGAGGACAGGGTCTAGGACCCCAGCATTTT. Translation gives CASSRGQGLGPQHF. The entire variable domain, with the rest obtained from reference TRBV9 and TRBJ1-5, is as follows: DSGVTQTPKHLITATGQRVTLRCSPRSGDLSVYWYQQSLDQGLQFLIQYYNGEERAKGNILERFSAQQFPDLHSELNLSSLELGDSALYFCASSRGQGLGPQHFGDGTRLSIL.

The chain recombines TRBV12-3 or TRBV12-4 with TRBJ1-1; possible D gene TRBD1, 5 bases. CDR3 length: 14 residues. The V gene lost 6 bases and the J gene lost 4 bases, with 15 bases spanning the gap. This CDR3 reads CASRNSGLGTEAFF. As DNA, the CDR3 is TGTGCCAGCAGGAACTCAGGGCTTGGCACTGAAGCTTTCTTT.

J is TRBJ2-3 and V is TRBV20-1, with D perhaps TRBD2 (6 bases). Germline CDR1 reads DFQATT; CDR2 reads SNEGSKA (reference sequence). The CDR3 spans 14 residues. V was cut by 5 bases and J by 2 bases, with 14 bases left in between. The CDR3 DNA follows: TGCAGTGCTCCCCCGGGACTTGTCACAGATACGCAGTATTTT. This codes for CSAPPGLVTDTQYF.

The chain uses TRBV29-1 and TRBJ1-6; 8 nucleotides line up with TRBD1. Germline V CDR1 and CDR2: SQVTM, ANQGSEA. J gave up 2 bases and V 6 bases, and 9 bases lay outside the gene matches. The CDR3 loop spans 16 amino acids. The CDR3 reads CSVMTGERPYNSPLHF. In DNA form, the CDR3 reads TGCAGCGTCATGACAGGGGAAAGGCCCTATAATTCACCCCTCCACTTT.

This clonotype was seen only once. The CDR3 sequence is CASSWTAYEKLFF. CDR3 sequence (DNA): TGTGCCAGCAGTTGGACCGCCTATGAAAAACTGTTTTTT. This chain uses TRBV28 with TRBJ1-4, with D unclear. V lost 4 bases and J 6 bases, leaving 9 bases between the germline ends. Per the germline V gene, CDR1 is MDHEN and CDR2 is SYDVKM. This CDR3 has 13 residues.

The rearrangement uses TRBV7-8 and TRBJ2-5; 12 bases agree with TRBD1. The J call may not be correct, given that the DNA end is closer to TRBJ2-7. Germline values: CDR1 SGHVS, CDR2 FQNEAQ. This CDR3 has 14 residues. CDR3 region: CASSLWDRGPEQYF. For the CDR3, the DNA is TGTGCCAGCAGCTTATGGGACAGGGGGCCCGAGCAGTACTTC.

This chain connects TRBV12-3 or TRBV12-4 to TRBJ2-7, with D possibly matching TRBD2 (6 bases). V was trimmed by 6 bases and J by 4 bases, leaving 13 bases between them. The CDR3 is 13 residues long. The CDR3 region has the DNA TGTGCCAGCAGGTCTACGGGAGCGTACGAGCAGTACTTC. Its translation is CASRSTGAYEQYF.

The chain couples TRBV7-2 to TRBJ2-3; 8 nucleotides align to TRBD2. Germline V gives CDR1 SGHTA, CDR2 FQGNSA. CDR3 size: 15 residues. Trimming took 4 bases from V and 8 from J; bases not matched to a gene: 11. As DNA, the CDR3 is TGTGCCAGCAGCTCCGGGGTAGCGGGATTGGTTACGCAGTATTTT. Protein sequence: CASSSGVAGLVTQYF.

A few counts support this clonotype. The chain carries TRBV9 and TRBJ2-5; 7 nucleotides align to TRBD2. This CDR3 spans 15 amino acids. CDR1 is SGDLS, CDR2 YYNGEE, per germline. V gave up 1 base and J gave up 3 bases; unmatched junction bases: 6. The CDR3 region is CASSVRGEFEETQYF. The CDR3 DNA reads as TGTGCCAGCAGCGTACGGGGGGAGTTTGAAGAGACCCAGTACTTC.

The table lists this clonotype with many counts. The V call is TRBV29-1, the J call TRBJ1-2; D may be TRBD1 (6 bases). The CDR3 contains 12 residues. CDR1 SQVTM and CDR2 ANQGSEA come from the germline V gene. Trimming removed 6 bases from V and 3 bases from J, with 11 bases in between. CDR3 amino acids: CSVKGDHYGYTF. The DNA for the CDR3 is TGCAGCGTGAAGGGGGACCACTATGGCTACACCTTC.

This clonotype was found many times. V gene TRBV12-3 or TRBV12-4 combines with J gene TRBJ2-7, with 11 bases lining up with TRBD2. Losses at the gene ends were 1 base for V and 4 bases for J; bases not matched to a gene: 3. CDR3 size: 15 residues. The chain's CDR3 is CASSLDASGGYEQYF. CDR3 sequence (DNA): TGTGCCAGCAGTTTAGACGCTAGCGGGGGGTACGAGCAGTACTTC.

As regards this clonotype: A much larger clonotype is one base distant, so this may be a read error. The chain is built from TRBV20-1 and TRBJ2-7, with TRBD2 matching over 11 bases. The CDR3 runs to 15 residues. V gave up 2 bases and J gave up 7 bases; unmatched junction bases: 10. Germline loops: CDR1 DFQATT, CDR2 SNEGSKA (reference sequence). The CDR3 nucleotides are TGCAGTGCTAGATCCGGGACTAGCGGTGACAATGAGCAGTACTTC. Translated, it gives CSARSGTSGDNEQYF.

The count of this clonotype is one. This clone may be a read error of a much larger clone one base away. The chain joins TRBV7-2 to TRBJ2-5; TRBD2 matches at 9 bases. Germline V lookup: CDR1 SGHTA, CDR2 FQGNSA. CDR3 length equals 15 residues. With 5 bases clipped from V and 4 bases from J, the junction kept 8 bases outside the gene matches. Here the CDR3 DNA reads TGTGCCAGCAGCGGTAGCGGGGGCGTCCGAGAGACCCAGTACTTC. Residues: CASSGSGGVRETQYF.

CDR3 in DNA: TGCGCCAGCAGCTTGGCCGGGGACACGCTAAACTATGGCTACACCTTC. Its translation is CASSLAGDTLNYGYTF. The chain employs TRBV5-1 and TRBJ1-2; D may be TRBD1 (6 bases). V shed 0 bases and J shed 2 bases, with 14 bases lying between them. The CDR3 sequence is 16 residues long. The germline gives CDR1 SGHRS, CDR2 YFSETQ.

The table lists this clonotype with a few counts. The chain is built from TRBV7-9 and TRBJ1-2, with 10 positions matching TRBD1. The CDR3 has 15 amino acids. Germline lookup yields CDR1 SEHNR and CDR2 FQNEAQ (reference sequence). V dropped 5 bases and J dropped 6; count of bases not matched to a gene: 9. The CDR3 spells CASSPRQGAENGYTF. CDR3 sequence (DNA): TGTGCCAGCAGCCCAAGACAGGGGGCAGAGAATGGCTACACCTTC.

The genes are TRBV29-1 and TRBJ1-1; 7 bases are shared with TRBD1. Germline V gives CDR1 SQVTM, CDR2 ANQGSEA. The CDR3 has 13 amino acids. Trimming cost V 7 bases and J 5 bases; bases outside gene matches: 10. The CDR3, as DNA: TGCAGCGCCGACATCGGACAGGCGACTGAAGCTTTCTTT. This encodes CSADIGQATEAFF.

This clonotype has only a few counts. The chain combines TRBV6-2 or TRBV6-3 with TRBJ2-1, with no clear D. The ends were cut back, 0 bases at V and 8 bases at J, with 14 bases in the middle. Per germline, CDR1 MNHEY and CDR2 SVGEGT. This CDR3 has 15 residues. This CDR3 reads CASSYSGKRTYEQFF. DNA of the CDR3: TGTGCCAGCAGTTACTCAGGAAAACGTACCTATGAGCAGTTCTTC.

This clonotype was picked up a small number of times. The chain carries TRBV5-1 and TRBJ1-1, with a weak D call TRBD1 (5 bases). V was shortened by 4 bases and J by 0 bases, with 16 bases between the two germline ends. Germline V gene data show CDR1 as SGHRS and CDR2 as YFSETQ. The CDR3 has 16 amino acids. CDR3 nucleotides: TGCGCCAGCAGCCCGCATCCGGGACGGATGAACACTGAAGCTTTCTTT. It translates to CASSPHPGRMNTEAFF.

CDR3 nucleotide sequence: TGTGCCAGCAGTTTGGAACCCCGGGACCCCACAGATACGCAGTATTTT. As protein: CASSLEPRDPTDTQYF. V usage is TRBV12-3 or TRBV12-4 and J usage is TRBJ2-3; possibly TRBD1 or TRBD2 for D (5 bases each). The V gene lost 3 bases and the J gene lost 2 bases, with 15 bases spanning the gap. The CDR3 runs to 16 residues.

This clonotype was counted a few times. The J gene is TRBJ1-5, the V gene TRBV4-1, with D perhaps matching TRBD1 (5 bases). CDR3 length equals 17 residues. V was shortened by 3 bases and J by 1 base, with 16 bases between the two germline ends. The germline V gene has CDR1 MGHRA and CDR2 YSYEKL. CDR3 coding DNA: TGCGCCAGCAGCCATCCTGACCCGGGGCCGAGCAATCAGCCCCAGCATTTT. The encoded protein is CASSHPDPGPSNQPQHF.

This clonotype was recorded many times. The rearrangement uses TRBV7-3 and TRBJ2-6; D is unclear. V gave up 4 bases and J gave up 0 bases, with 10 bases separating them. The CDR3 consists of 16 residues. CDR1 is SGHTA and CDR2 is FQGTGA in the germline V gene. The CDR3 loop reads CASSSQPYSGANVLTF. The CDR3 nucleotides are TGTGCCAGCAGCTCACAACCGTACTCTGGGGCCAACGTCCTGACTTTC.

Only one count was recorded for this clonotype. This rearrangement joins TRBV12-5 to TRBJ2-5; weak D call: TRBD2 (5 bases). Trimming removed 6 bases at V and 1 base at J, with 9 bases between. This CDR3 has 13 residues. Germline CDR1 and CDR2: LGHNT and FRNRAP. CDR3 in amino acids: CASGVGSQETQYF. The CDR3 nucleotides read TGTGCTAGTGGCGTGGGGAGCCAAGAGACCCAGTACTTC.

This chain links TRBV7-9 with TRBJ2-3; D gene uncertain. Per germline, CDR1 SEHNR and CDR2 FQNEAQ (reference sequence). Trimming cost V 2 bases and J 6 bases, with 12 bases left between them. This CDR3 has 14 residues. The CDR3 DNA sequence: TGTGCCAGCAGCTTATCCCCTCGATGGGATACGCAGTATTTT. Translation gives CASSLSPRWDTQYF.

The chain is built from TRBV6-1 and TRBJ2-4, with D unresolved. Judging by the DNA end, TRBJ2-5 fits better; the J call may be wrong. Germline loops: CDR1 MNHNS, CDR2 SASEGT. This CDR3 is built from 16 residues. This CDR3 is CASSEAVGRLRETQYF. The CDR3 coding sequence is TGTGCCAGCAGTGAAGCCGTGGGCAGGTTAAGGGAGACCCAGTACTTC.

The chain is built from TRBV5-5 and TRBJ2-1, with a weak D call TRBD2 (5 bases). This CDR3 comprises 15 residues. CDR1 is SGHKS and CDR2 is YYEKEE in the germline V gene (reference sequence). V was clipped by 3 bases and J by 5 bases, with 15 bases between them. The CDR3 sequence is CASSYGGARHNEQFF. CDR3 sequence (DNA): TGTGCCAGCAGCTACGGAGGAGCGAGGCACAATGAGCAGTTCTTC.

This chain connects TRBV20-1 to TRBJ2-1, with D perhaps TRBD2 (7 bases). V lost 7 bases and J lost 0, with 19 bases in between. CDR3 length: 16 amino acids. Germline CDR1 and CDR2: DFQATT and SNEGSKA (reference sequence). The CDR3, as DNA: TGCAGTGTTCAAAGGAGGGGGGGGCCCTCCTACAATGAGCAGTTCTTC. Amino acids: CSVQRRGGPSYNEQFF.

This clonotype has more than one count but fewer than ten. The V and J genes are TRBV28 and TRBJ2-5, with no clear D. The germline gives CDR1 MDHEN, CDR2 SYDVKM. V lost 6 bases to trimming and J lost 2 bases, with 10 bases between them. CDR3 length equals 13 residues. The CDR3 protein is CASSLDKQETQYF. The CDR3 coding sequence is TGTGCCAGCAGCCTTGACAAGCAAGAGACCCAGTACTTC.